These T cell receptor beta chains were read from a single sample in a study of T-cell memory formation after mild COVID-19. TCRdb itself ran the 5' RACE reads through MiXCR, one entry per CDR3 protein. This table holds 450,000 to 650,000 distinct CDR3 sequences, more than 15% found once. The sequenced sample consisted of PBMCs or a T cell subset sorted from them (not recorded which). The receptor source for this set is an adult woman who had mild COVID-19 (a few samples of this study predate the infection). Cell type and time point are not known. Each CDR3 is given without its conserved first and last residue. Fields, in order: V gene, CDR3 protein.

>TRBV7-9
ASSPYTRENIQY
>TRBV19
ASNTGLDRETQY
>TRBV5-4
ASSLTTDRGLKF
>TRBV7-2
ASSSSPASYEQY
>TRBV29-1
SALDSYRSGANVLT
>TRBV4-1
ASSQDEGRNQPQH
>TRBV5-1
ASSFGNRYT
>TRBV28
ASNVDSTGELF
>TRBV18
ASSQRLAGVNEQF
>TRBV27
ASSLSSSGSTDTQY
>TRBV18
ASSPILALQETQY
>TRBV5-5
ASSSEFQLNLETQY
>TRBV29-1
SGRQGWTGELF
>TRBV5-1
ASSYRNGVSEKLF
>TRBV11-2
ASSLAFEDLYEQY
>TRBV13
ASSLRRNTQY
>TRBV19
ASSIRAGEGALGNEQF
>TRBV12-3/TRBV12-4
ASSNQGYYGYT
>TRBV6-2/TRBV6-3
ASRSLAGALETQY
>TRBV20-1
SALLPGANVLT
>TRBV5-6
ASSPDPVYASSYNEQF
>TRBV6-6
ASSYAPRVENYGYT
>TRBV11-2
ASSSQVRDTQY
>TRBV2
ASRKVSSYNEQF
>TRBV3-1
ASSQDGLVRGYGYT
>TRBV3-1
ASSQPLGLAPDQY
>TRBV7-4
ASSLHISPGTEDEKLF
>TRBV10-3
AISEPLAGEYNEQF
>TRBV7-8
ASSLDGSRYNEQF
>TRBV3-1
ASSQGRGANTEAF
>TRBV5-1
ASSPYGTNTGELF
>TRBV12-5
ASAGWRDFGDTDTQY
>TRBV29-1
SVVQGATSSYNEQF
>TRBV6-1
ASSGRGGGETQY
>TRBV5-4
ASSLDPRRGEKLF
>TRBV5-1
ASSLDPGLMGGYT
>TRBV4-3
ASSPTGTTEQY
>TRBV6-5
ASRGGLADNEQF
>TRBV20-1
SVRLADQETQY
>TRBV7-8
ASSLKWVGNSPLH
>TRBV5-1
ASSLSTGGVNTGELF
>TRBV6-1
ASSVRLAGGLSYNEQF
>TRBV5-4
ASRPRPGREEYNEQF
>TRBV7-2
ASSLGGRQINQPQH
>TRBV12-3/TRBV12-4
ATRRPLNTEAF
>TRBV5-4
ASSLRAANYGYT
>TRBV6-1
ASSEAGVGSAEAF
>TRBV5-1
ASSLEYGGLGNTEAF
>TRBV12-3/TRBV12-4
ASSFKHSYEQY
>TRBV4-2
ASSQDRGEQY
>TRBV3-1
ASSQDRGPFSGANVLT
>TRBV12-3/TRBV12-4
ASSFGGQGNEQF